This T cell receptor (beta chain) appears in the sequencing data of a study of shared clonotypes between healthy human individuals. Libraries were prepared by immunoSEQ multiplex PCR; TCRdb keeps only in-frame clonotypes and omits some of them. In the table there are 2 million to 2.5 million clones, 90% to 97% of which are singletons. Donors were healthy HIV-negative adults without recent acute infections or vaccinations. A note on this clone: The antigen remains undetermined. At one boundary the junction diverges from the germline segment, which might be a read error.

The CDR3 has 13 amino acids. Looked up from germline, CDR1 is WNHNN and CDR2 is SYGVQD (reference sequence). Study-wide results and caveats: It was only blood that was sampled, and tissue repertoires likely differ. Relative to their counterparts shared across all four donors, non-shared clonotypes exhibited diminished generation probabilities.

The chain employs TRBV10-1 and TRBJ2-6; D may correspond to TRBD1 or TRBD2 (5 bases each). This receptor was obtained from a man aged 18 to 30 in good health. Specimen: naive CD4+ T cells sorted from blood. Subset denoted: CD45RA+ positively selected. The CDR3 DNA follows: TGCGCCAGTAGTGGGGGATTTGGCAACGTCCTGACTTTC. The encoded protein is CASSGGFGNVLTF.